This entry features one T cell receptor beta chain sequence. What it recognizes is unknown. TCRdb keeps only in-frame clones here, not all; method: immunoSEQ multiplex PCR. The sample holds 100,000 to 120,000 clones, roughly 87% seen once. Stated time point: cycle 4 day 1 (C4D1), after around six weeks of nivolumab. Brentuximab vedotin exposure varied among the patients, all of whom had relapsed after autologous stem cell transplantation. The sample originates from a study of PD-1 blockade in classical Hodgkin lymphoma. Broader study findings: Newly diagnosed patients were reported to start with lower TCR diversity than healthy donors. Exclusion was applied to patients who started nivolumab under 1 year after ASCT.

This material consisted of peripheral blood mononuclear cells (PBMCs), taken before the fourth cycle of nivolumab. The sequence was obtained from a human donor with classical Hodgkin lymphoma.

The CDR3 reads CASRKGLAGGRETQYF. The CDR3 DNA reads TGTGCCAGCAGGAAAGGACTAGCGGGAGGTAGAGAGACCCAGTACTTC. V is TRBV28 and J is TRBJ2-5, with TRBD2 matching over 14 bases. Per the germline V gene, CDR1 is MDHEN and CDR2 is SYDVKM. The CDR3 is 16 residues long. The J segment lost 4 bases and the V segment lost 6 bases, leaving 7 bases of the junction unmatched.